Below are 9 T cell receptor beta chains sequenced from a single sample in a study of Graves' ophthalmopathy and Graves' hyperthyroidism. The authors amplified TCR beta CDR3 regions, and they did so from RNA transcripts for repertoire sequencing. First-round RT-PCR with HTBI primers preceded a second-round multiplex PCR. Using its own MiXCR run on the multiplex PCR reads, TCRdb lists one record per CDR3 protein. This sample has hundreds of thousands of distinct CDR3 sequences; under 25% occur once, and the top ten carry 3%. The sequenced material came from peripheral blood. These receptors were taken from a woman between 18 and 29 years old with stable Graves' hyperthyroidism.

This clonotype was observed at least ten times. The rearrangement uses TRBV7-2 and TRBJ1-1; D is perhaps TRBD1 (6 bases). The CDR3 spans 14 residues. Trimming took 5 bases from V and 0 from J, leaving 10 bases between them. Germline CDR1 is SGHTA and CDR2 is FQGNSA. The CDR3 region is CASSKRQVNTEAFF. CDR3 DNA sequence: TGTGCCAGCAGCAAGCGACAGGTGAACACTGAAGCTTTCTTT.

This clonotype was seen many times. The V call is TRBV6-1, the J call TRBJ2-2; 7 bases agree with TRBD2. Germline V gene sequence: CDR1 MNHNS, CDR2 SASEGT. CDR3 length: 13 residues. J lost 7 bases, V lost 4 bases, and 3 bases had no gene match. The CDR3 DNA reads as TGTGCCAGCAGTGGGGGGGGTTTCGGGGAGCTGTTTTTT. It yields the protein CASSGGGFGELFF.

The V and J genes are TRBV20-1 and TRBJ2-7; 10 bases line up with TRBD2. The length of the CDR3 is 15 residues. CDR1 is DFQATT and CDR2 is SNEGSKA in the germline V gene (reference sequence). Losses at the gene ends were 4 bases for V and 3 bases for J; bases not matched to a gene: 9. CDR3 sequence (DNA): TGCAGTGCTAATCCACTAGCGGGGCTGAACTACGAGCAGTACTTC. Encoded protein: CSANPLAGLNYEQYF.

V usage is TRBV7-3 and J usage is TRBJ1-5; no clear D. This CDR3 comprises 11 residues. Per germline, CDR1 SGHTA and CDR2 FQGTGA. Trimming left V 5 bases short and J 7 bases short, with 6 bases between. CDR3 sequence reads: CASSPSQPQHF. In DNA, the CDR3 is TGTGCCAGCAGCCCCTCCCAGCCCCAGCATTTT.

There are many counts of this clonotype. The rearrangement links TRBV7-2 to TRBJ2-7; D possibly corresponds to TRBD1 (5 bases). There are 14 residues in the CDR3. Germline CDR1 is SGHTA and CDR2 is FQGNSA. V lost 0 bases and J 4 bases, leaving 10 bases between the germline ends. CDR3 sequence: CASSLARGRYEQYF. In nucleotides, the CDR3 is TGTGCCAGCAGCTTAGCAAGGGGAAGGTACGAGCAGTACTTC.

Ten or more counts support this clonotype. The chain carries TRBV11-2 and TRBJ1-6; 7 bases map to TRBD1. V shed 5 bases and J 7 bases; nucleotides not matched to a gene: 8. This CDR3 has 15 residues. The germline V gene has CDR1 SGHAT and CDR2 FQNNGV. CDR3 sequence: CASSTQGTLNSPLHF. For the CDR3, the DNA is TGTGCCAGCAGCACACAGGGGACGTTAAATTCACCCCTCCACTTT.

This chain joins TRBV4-2 and TRBJ2-2; D possibly corresponds to TRBD1 (6 bases). The V end lost 4 bases, the J end lost 5 bases, and 20 bases lay between the germline ends. This CDR3 has 17 amino acids. The germline CDR1 and CDR2 sequences are LGHNA and YNFKEQ. CDR3: CASSPQGQGSETGELFF. The CDR3 DNA sequence: TGTGCCAGCAGCCCCCAGGGGCAGGGATCAGAAACCGGGGAGCTGTTTTTT.

This clonotype was observed many times. V gene TRBV24-1 combines with J gene TRBJ2-7; no clear D gene. This CDR3 spans 12 amino acids. With 0 bases removed from V and 10 bases from J, the gap between germline ends came to 9 bases. CDR1 is KGHDR, CDR2 SFDVKD, per germline. The CDR3 sequence is CATSDLTSTQYF. DNA for the CDR3: TGTGCCACCAGTGATTTGACTTCAACCCAGTACTTC.

V is TRBV14 and J is TRBJ1-2; maybe TRBD1 (6 bases). V dropped 5 bases and J dropped 7 bases, with 11 bases sitting between them. Germline V gives CDR1 SGHDN, CDR2 FVKESK. The CDR3 has 12 residues. CDR3 residues: CASSVTGSGYTF. In DNA, the CDR3 is TGTGCCAGCAGCGTTACAGGGTCTGGCTACACCTTC.